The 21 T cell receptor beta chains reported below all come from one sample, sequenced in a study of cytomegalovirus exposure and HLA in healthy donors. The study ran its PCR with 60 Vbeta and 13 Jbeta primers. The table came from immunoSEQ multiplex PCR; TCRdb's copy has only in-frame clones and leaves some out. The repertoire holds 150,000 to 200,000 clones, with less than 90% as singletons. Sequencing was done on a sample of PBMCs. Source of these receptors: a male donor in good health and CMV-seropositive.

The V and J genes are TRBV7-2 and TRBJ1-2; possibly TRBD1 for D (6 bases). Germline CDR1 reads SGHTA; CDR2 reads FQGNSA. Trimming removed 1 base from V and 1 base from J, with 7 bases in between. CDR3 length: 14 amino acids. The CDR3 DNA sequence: TGTGCCAGCAGCTTAGGGACAGTTAACTATGGCTACACCTTC. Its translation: CASSLGTVNYGYTF.

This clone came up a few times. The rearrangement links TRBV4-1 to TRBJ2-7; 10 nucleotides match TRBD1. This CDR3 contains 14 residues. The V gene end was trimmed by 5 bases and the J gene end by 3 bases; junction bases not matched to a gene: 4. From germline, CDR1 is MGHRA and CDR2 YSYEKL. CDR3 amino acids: CASSAGTGVYEQYF. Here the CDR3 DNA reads TGCGCCAGCAGCGCCGGGACAGGGGTCTACGAGCAGTACTTC.

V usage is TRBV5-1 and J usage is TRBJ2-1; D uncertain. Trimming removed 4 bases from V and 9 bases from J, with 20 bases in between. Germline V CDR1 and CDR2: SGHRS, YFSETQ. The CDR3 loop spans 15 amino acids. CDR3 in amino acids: CASSRPSGTYFEQFF. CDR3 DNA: TGCGCCAGCAGCCGCCCGTCGGGTACGTATTTTGAGCAGTTCTTC.

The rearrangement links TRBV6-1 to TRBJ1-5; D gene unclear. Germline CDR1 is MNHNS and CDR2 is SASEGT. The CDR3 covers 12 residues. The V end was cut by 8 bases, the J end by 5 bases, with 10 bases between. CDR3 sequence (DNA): TGTGCCAGCGGGCATGGCTATCAGCCCCAGCATTTT. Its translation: CASGHGYQPQHF.

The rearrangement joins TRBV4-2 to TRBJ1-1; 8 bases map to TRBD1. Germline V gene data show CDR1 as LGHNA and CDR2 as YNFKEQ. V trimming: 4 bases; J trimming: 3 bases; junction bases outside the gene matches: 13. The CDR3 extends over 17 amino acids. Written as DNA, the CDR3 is TGTGCCAGCAGCCCCCGGACAGGGTTTCTGGCGGACACTGAAGCTTTCTTT. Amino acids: CASSPRTGFLADTEAFF.

The CDR3 loop is CASSFLSSYNSPLHF. As DNA, the CDR3 is TGTGCCAGCAGTTTCCTGAGCTCCTATAATTCACCCCTCCACTTT. The chain joins TRBV27 to TRBJ1-6; no firm D call. Trimming took 3 bases from V and 0 from J, leaving 6 bases between them. CDR1 MNHEY and CDR2 SMNVEV come from the germline V gene (reference sequence). This CDR3 has 15 residues.

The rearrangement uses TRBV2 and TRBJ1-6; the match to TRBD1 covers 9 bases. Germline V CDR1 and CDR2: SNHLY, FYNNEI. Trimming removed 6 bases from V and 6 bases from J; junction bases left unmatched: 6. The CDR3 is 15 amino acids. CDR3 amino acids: CASSTGQGSNSPLHF. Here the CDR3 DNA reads TGTGCCAGCAGCACCGGACAGGGGAGTAATTCACCCCTCCACTTT.

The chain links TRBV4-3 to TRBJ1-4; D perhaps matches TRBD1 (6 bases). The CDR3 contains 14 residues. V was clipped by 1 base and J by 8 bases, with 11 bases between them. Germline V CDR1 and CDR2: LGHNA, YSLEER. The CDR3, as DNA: TGCGCCAGCAGCCAAGCGGGACAAGGGGAAAAACTGTTTTTT. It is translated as CASSQAGQGEKLFF.

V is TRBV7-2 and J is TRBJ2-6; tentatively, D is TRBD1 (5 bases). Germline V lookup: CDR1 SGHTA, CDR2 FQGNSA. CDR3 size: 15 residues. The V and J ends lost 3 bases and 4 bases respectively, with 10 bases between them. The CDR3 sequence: CASSFPGLGANVLTF. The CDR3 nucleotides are TGTGCCAGCAGCTTCCCAGGGCTGGGGGCCAACGTCCTGACTTTC. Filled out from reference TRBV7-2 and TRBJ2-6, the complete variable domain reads GAGVSQSPSNKVTEKGKDVELRCDPISGHTALYWYRQSLGQGLEFLIYFQGNSAPDKSGLPSDRFSAERTGGSVSTLTIQRTQQEDSAVYLCASSFPGLGANVLTFGAGSRLTVL.

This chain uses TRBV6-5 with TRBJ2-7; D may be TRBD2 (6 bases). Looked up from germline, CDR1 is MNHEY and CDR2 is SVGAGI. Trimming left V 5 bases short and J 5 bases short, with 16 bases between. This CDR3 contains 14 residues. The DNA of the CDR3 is TGTGCCAGCAGTGGATACGGGAGTGTCAACGAGCAGTACTTC. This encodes CASSGYGSVNEQYF.

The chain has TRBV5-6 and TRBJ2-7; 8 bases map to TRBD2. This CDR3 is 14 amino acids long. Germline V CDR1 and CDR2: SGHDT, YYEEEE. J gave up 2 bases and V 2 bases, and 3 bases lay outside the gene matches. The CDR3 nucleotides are TGTGCCAGCAGCTTTCCGGGACTAGCCTACGAGCAGTACTTC. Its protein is CASSFPGLAYEQYF.

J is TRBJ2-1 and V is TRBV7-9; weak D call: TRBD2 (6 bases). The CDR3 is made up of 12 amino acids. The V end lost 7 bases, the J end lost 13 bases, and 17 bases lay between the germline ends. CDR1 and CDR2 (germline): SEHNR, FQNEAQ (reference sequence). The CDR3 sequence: CASNFGGGNQFF. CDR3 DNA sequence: TGTGCCAGCAACTTTGGGGGAGGAAATCAGTTCTTC.

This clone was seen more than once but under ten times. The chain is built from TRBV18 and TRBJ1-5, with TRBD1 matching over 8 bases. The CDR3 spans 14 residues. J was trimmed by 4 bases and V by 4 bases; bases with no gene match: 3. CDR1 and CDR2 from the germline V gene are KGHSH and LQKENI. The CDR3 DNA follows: TGTGCCAGCTCACTGGGACAGGATAATCAGCCCCAGCATTTT. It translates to CASSLGQDNQPQHF. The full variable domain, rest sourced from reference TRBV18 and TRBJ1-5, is NAGVMQNPRHLVRRRGQEARLRCSPMKGHSHVYWYRQLPEEGLKFMVYLQKENIIDESGMPKERFSAEFPKEGPSILRIQQVVRGDSAAYFCASSLGQDNQPQHFGDGTRLSIL.

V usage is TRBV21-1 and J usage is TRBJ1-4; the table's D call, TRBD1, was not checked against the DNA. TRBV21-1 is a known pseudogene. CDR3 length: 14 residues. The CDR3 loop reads CAPPRDRGGEKLFF. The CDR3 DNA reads TGTGCCCCACCCCGGGACAGGGGGGGAGAAAAACTGTTTTTT.

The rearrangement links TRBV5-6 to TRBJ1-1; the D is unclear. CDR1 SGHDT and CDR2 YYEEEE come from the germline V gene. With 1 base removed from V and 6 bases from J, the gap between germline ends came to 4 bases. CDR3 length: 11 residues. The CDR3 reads CASSLLSEAFF. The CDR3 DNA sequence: TGTGCCAGCAGCTTGCTGTCTGAAGCTTTCTTT.

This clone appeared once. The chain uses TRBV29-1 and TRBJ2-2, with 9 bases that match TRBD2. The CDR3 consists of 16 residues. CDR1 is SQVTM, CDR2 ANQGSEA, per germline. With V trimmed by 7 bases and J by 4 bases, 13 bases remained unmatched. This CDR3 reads CSAPSQGREGTGELFF. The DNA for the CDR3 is TGCAGCGCCCCCAGTCAGGGGCGGGAGGGCACCGGGGAGCTGTTTTTT.

As DNA, the CDR3 is TGTGCCAGCAGCATTGGACAGGGTCGTAAGTTCTTC. It codes for CASSIGQGRKFF. This chain connects TRBV7-9 to TRBJ2-1; TRBD1 agrees at 8 bases. CDR3 size: 12 residues. The germline gives CDR1 SEHNR, CDR2 FQNEAQ (reference sequence). The trim removed 5 bases at V and 14 bases at J, leaving 8 bases unmatched.

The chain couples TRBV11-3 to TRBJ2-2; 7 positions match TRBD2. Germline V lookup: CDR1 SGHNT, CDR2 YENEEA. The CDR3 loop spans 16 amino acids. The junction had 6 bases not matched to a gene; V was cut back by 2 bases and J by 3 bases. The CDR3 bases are TGTGCCAGCAGCTTAAAAGCGGGACTTCACACCGGGGAGCTGTTTTTT. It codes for CASSLKAGLHTGELFF.

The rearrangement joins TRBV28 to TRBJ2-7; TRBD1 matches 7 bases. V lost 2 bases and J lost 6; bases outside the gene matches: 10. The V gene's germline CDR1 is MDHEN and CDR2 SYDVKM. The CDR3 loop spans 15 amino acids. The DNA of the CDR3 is TGTGCCAGCAGTTTAAGCACACAGGGGCTAGGCGAGCAGTACTTC. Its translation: CASSLSTQGLGEQYF. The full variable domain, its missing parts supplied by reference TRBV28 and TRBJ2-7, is DVKVTQSSRYLVKRTGEKVFLECVQDMDHENMFWYRQDPGLGLRLIYFSYDVKMKEKGDIPEGYSVSREKKERFSLILESASTNQTSMYLCASSLSTQGLGEQYFGPGTRLTVT.

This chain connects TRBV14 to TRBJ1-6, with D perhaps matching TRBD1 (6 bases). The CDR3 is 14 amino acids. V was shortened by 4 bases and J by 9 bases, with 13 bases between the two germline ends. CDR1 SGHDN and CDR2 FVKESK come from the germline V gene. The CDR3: CASSRPGEGSPLHF. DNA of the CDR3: TGTGCCAGCAGCCGTCCAGGGGAGGGTTCACCCCTCCACTTT.

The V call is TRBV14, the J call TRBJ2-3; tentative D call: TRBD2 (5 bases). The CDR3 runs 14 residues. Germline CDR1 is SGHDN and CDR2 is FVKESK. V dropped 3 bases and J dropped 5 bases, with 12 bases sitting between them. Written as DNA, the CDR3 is TGTGCCAGCAGCCACGCGGGCCGGGGAGATACGCAGTATTTT. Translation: CASSHAGRGDTQYF.